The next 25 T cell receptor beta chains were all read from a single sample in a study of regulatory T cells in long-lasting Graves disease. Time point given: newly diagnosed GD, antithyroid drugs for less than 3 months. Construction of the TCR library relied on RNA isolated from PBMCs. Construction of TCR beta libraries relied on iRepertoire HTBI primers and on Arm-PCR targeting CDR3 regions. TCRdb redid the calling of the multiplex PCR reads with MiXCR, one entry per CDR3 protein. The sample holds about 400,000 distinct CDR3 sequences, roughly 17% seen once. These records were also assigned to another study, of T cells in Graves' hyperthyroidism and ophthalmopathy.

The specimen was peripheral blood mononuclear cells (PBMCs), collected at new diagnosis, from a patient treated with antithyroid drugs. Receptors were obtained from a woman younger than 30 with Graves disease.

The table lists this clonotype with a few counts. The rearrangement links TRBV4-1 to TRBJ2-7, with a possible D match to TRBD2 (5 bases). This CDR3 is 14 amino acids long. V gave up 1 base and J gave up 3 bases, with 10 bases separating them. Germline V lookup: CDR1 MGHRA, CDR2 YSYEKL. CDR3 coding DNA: TGCGCCAGCAGCCAAGGTCCGGGAAACTACGAGCAGTACTTC. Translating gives CASSQGPGNYEQYF.

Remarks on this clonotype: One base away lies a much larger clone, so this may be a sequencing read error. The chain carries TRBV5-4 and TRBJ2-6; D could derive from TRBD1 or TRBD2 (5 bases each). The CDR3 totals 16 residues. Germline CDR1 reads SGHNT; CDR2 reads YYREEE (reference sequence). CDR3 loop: CASSLGGISGANVPTF. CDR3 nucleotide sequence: TGTGCCAGCAGCTTGGGGGGGATCTCTGGGGCCAACGTCCCGACTTTC.

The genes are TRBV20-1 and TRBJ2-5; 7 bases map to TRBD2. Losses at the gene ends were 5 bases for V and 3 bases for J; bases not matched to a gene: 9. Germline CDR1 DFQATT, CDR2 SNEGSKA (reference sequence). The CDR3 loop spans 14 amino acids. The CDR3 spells CSAPRSGAEETQYF. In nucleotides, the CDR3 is TGCAGTGCTCCCAGGAGCGGGGCCGAAGAGACCCAGTACTTC.

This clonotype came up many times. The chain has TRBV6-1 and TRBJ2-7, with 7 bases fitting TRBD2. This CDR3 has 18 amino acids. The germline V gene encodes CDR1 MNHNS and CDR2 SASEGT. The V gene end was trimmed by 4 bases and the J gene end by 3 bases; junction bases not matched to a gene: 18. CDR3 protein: CASSGALAAEPRSYEQYF. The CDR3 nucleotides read TGTGCCAGCAGTGGCGCGCTAGCGGCAGAACCCAGGAGCTACGAGCAGTACTTC.

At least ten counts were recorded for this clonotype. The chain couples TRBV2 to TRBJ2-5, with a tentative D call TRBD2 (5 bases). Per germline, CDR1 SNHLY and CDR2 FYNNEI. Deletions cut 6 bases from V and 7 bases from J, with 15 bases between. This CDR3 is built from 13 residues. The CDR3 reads CASRDSSSGTQYF. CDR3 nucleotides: TGTGCCAGCAGGGACTCTTCGTCAGGGACCCAGTACTTC.

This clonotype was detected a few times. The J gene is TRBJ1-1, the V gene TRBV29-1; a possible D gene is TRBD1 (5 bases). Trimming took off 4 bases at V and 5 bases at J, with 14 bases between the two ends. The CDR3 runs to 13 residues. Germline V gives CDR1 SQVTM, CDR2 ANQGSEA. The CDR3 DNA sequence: TGCAGCGTTGGGATTCGGGGGGTAACTGAAGCTTTCTTT. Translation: CSVGIRGVTEAFF.

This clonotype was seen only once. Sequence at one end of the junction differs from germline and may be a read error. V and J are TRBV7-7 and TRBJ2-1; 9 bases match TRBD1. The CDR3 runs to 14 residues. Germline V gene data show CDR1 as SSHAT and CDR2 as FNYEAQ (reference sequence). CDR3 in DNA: TGTGCTAGCAGCAACCGGGACAGGGACAATGAGCAGTTCTTC. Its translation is CASSNRDRDNEQFF.

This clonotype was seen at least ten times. CDR3 nucleotide sequence: TGCGCCAGCAGTCAGAGGAGGCCTACAGGGGGTGAAGCTTTCTTT. This encodes CASSQRRPTGGEAFF. V usage is TRBV5-1 and J usage is TRBJ1-1; TRBD1 matches at 8 bases. In germline, CDR1 is SGHRS, CDR2 YFSETQ. This CDR3 is built from 15 residues. V shed 5 bases, J shed 7 bases, and the junction held 13 bases outside the gene matches.

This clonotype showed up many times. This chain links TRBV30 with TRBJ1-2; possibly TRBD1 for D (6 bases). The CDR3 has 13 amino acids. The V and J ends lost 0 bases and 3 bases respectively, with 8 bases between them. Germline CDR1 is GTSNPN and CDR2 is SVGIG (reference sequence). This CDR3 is CAWSVSGDYGYTF. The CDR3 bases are TGTGCCTGGAGTGTGTCAGGGGACTATGGCTACACCTTC.

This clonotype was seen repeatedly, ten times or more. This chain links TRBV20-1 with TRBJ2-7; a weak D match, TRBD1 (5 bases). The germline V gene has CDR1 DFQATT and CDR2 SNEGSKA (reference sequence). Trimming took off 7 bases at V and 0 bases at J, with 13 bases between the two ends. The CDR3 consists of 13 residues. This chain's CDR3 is CSGAGHSSYEQYF. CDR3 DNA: TGCAGTGGCGCAGGGCATAGCTCCTACGAGCAGTACTTC.

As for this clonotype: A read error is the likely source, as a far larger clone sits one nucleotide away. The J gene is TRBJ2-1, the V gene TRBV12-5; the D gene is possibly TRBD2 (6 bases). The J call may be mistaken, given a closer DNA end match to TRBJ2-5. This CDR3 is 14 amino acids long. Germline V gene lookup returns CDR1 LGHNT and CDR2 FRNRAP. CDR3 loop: CASAQSGLQGTQYF. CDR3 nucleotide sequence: TGTGCTAGTGCCCAGTCGGGACTCCAAGGGACCCAGTACTTC.

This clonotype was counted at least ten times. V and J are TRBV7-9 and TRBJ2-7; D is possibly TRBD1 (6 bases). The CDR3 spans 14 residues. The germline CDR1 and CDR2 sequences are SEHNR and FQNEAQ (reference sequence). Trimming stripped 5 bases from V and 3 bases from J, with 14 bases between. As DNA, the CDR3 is TGTGCCAGCAGCCGACCACAGGGTCTCTACGAGCAGTACTTC. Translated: CASSRPQGLYEQYF. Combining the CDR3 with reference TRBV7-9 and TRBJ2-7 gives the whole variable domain DTGVSQNPRHKITKRGQNVTFRCDPISEHNRLYWYRQTLGQGPEFLTYFQNEAQLEKSRLLSDRFSAERPKGSFSTLEIQRTEQGDSAMYLCASSRPQGLYEQYFGPGTRLTVT.

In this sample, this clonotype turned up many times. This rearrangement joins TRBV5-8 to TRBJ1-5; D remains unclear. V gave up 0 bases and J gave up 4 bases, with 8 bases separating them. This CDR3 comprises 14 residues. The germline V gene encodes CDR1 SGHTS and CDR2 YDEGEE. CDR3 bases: TGTGCCAGCAGCTTGGAGCTTGTGAATCAGCCCCAGCATTTT. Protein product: CASSLELVNQPQHF.

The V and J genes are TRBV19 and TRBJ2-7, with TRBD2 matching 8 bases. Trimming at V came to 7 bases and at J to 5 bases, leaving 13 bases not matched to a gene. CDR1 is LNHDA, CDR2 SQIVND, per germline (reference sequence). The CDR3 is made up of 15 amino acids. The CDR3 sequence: CASKYVERELDEQYF. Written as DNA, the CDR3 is TGTGCCAGTAAGTACGTGGAGCGGGAGTTAGACGAGCAGTACTTC.

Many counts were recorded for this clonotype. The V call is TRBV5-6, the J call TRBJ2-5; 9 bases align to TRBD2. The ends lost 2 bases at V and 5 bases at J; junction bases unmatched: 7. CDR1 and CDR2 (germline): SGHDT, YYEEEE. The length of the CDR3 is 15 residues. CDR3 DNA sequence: TGTGCCAGCAGCTTACAAGCGGGAGGTGAGGAGACCCAGTACTTC. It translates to CASSLQAGGEETQYF.

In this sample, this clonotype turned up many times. The CDR3 DNA reads as TGTGCCAGCAGCCGGAATGGGCTAGCGGCAAGCACAGATACGCAGTATTTT. Protein sequence: CASSRNGLAASTDTQYF. V usage is TRBV11-2 and J usage is TRBJ2-3, with 7 bases matching TRBD2. The CDR3 sequence is 17 residues long. V was clipped by 5 bases and J by 0 bases; unmatched bases: 11. Per the germline V gene, CDR1 is SGHAT and CDR2 is FQNNGV.

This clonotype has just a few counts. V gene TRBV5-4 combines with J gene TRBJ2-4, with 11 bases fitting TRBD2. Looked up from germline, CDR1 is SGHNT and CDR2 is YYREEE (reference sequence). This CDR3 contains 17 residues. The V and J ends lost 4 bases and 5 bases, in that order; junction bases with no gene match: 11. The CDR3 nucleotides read TGTGCCAGCAGCCTGCGGGTAGCGGGGGGGCCCGAAAACATTCAGTACTTC. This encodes CASSLRVAGGPENIQYF. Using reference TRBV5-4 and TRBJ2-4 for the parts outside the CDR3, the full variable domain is ETGVTQSPTHLIKTRGQQVTLRCSSQSGHNTVSWYQQALGQGPQFIFQYYREEENGRGNFPPRFSGLQFPNYSSELNVNALELDDSALYLCASSLRVAGGPENIQYFGAGTRLSVL.

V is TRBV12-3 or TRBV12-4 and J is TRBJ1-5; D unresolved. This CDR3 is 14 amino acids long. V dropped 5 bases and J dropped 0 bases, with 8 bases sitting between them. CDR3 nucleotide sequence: TGTGCCAGCAGTCGGCTAGGTAGCAATCAGCCCCAGCATTTT. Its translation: CASSRLGSNQPQHF.

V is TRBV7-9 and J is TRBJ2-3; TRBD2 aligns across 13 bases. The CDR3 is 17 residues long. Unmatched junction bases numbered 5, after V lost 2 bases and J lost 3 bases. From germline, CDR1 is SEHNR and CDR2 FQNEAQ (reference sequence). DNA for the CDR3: TGTGCCAGCAGCTTAAGAGGACTAGCGGGGGAAACAGATACGCAGTATTTT. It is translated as CASSLRGLAGETDTQYF.

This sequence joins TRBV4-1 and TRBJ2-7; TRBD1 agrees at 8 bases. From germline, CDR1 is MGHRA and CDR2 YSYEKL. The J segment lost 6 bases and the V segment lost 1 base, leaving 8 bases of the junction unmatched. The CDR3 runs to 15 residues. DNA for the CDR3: TGCGCCAGCAGCCAAGGCCTTGGACAGGGACCCGAGCAGTACTTC. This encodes CASSQGLGQGPEQYF.

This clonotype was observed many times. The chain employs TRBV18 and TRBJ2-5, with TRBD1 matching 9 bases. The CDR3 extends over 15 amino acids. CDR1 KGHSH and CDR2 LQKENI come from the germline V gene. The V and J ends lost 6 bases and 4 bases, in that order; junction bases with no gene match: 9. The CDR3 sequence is CASSHDRGGRETQYF. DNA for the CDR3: TGTGCCAGCTCCCACGACAGGGGGGGACGAGAGACCCAGTACTTC. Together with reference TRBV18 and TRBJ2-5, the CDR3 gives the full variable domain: NAGVMQNPRHLVRRRGQEARLRCSPMKGHSHVYWYRQLPEEGLKFMVYLQKENIIDESGMPKERFSAEFPKEGPSILRIQQVVRGDSAAYFCASSHDRGGRETQYFGPGTRLLVL.

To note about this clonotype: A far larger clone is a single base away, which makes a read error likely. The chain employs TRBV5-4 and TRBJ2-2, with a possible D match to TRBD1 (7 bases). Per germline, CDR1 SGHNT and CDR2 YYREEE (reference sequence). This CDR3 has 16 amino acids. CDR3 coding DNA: TGTGCCAGCAGCTTTTCAGACAGGGTCTCGGGCGGGGAGCCGTTTTTT. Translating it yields CASSFSDRVSGGEPFF.

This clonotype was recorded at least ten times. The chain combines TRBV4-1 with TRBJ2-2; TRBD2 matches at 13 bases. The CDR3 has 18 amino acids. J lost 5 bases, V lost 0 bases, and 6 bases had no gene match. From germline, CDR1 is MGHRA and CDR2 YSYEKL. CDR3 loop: CASSQDQLAGGRTGELFF. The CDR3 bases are TGCGCCAGCAGCCAAGATCAACTAGCGGGAGGGCGGACCGGGGAGCTGTTTTTT.

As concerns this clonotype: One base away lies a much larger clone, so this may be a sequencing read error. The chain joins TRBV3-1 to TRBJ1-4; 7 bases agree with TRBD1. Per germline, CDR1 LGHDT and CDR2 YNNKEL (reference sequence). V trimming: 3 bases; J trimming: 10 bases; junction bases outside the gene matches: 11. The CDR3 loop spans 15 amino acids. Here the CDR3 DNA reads TGTGCCAGCAGCCAGACGACAGGGTTTCAGGGAAAACTGTTTTTT. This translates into CASSQTTGFQGKLFF.

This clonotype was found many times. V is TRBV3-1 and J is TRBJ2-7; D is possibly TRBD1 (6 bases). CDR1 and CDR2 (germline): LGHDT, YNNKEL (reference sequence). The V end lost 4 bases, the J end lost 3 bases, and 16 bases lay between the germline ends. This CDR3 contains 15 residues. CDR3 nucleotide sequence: TGTGCCAGCAGCCCCCGACGCCAGGGGAACTACGAGCAGTACTTC. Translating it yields CASSPRRQGNYEQYF.